What follows are 15 T cell receptor beta chains derived from one specimen sequenced in a study of human T cells and chemical hapten exposure. TCRdb re-called the RACE reads through MiXCR, storing one row per CDR3 protein. The repertoire includes fewer than 85,000 distinct CDR3 sequences, around 10% of them detected once, and 1.6% sits in the top ten. Time point noted: patch test 2, 6 weeks after DPC sensitization. As to treatment: therapeutic diphenylcyclopropenone sensitization with weekly scalp DPC. Material: whole blood, obtained in connection with sensitization to the hapten diphenylcyclopropenone (DPC). The receptor set was obtained from a young man with alopecia areata. Some clones in this sample may be carry-over from other donors' samples.

This clonotype was seen repeatedly, ten times or more. This chain connects TRBV6-5 to TRBJ1-6; D perhaps matches TRBD1 (5 bases). Trimming shortened V by 2 bases and J by 6 bases, and 8 bases separated the two germline ends. Germline lookup yields CDR1 MNHEY and CDR2 SVGAGI. The CDR3 loop spans 14 amino acids. The CDR3: CASSYGGTNSPLHF. As DNA, the CDR3 is TGTGCCAGCAGTTACGGGGGAACTAATTCACCCCTCCACTTT.

Many counts were recorded for this clonotype. The V and J genes are TRBV3-1 and TRBJ2-5, with a tentative D call TRBD2 (6 bases). Per germline, CDR1 LGHDT and CDR2 YNNKEL (reference sequence). This CDR3 comprises 14 residues. Trimming removed 0 bases from V and 7 bases from J, with 12 bases in between. CDR3 sequence (DNA): TGTGCCAGCAGCCAAGAGAGAAGGGGAGGGACCCAGTACTTC. The encoded protein is CASSQERRGGTQYF.

J is TRBJ1-5 and V is TRBV19; tentative D call: TRBD1 (6 bases). V was trimmed by 8 bases and J by 4 bases, leaving 9 bases between them. The germline V gene has CDR1 LNHDA and CDR2 SQIVND (reference sequence). CDR3 size: 12 residues. The CDR3 DNA reads as TGTGCCAGTGAGGGGGAGAATCAGCCCCAGCATTTT. This sequence encodes CASEGENQPQHF. Together with reference TRBV19 and TRBJ1-5, the CDR3 gives the full variable domain: DGGITQSPKYLFRKEGQNVTLSCEQNLNHDAMYWYRQDPGQGLRLIYYSQIVNDFQKGDIAEGYSVSREKKESFPLTVTSAQKNPTAFYLCASEGENQPQHFGDGTRLSIL.

This chain joins TRBV10-3 and TRBJ1-1; D is perhaps TRBD1 (5 bases). This CDR3 comprises 13 residues. Germline V gives CDR1 ENHRY, CDR2 SYGVKD. Trimming pared 10 bases from V and 6 bases from J, leaving 18 bases between. The CDR3: CATNTGMRAEAFF. The CDR3 DNA sequence: TGTGCCACGAATACAGGCATGAGGGCTGAAGCTTTCTTT.

V is TRBV7-3 and J is TRBJ2-3; no firm D call. There are 15 residues in the CDR3. Germline-derived CDR1 and CDR2 are SGHTA and FQGTGA. V dropped 2 bases and J dropped 3 bases, with 12 bases sitting between them. CDR3 nucleotide sequence: TGTGCCAGCAGCTTACTGCGATCTGGGACAGATACGCAGTATTTT. It specifies CASSLLRSGTDTQYF.

The genes are TRBV6-1 and TRBJ1-2; maybe TRBD1 (6 bases). V was trimmed by 7 bases and J by 1 base, leaving 10 bases between them. The CDR3 covers 13 residues. Germline values: CDR1 MNHNS, CDR2 SASEGT. CDR3 nucleotide sequence: TGTGCCAGCATCTCGGACAGTAACTATGGCTACACCTTC. This sequence encodes CASISDSNYGYTF.

This clonotype was detected many times. The V and J genes are TRBV20-1 and TRBJ1-2; D gene uncertain. Trimming left V 7 bases short and J 0 bases short, with 12 bases between. The CDR3 length is 13 residues. CDR1 is DFQATT and CDR2 is SNEGSKA in the germline V gene (reference sequence). In DNA, the CDR3 is TGCAGTGGATCGGATGTCACTAACTATGGCTACACCTTC. It specifies CSGSDVTNYGYTF.

The sample holds a few counts of this clonotype. This chain links TRBV28 with TRBJ1-2; the match to TRBD1 covers 7 bases. The CDR3 is 12 amino acids. The germline CDR1 and CDR2 sequences are MDHEN and SYDVKM. V trimming: 7 bases; J trimming: 7 bases; junction bases outside the gene matches: 6. For the CDR3, the DNA is TGTGCCAGCATAACAGGGGAGGGTGGCTACACCTTC. This translates into CASITGEGGYTF.

This clonotype turned up a few times. This rearrangement joins TRBV6-5 to TRBJ1-5; tentative D call: TRBD1 (6 bases). Trimming removed 5 bases at V and 1 base at J, with 9 bases between. Germline lookup yields CDR1 MNHEY and CDR2 SVGAGI. This CDR3 has 14 residues. The DNA of the CDR3 is TGTGCCAGCAGTATAGGGGGAAGCAATCAGCCCCAGCATTTT. This codes for CASSIGGSNQPQHF.

This clonotype came up many times. The chain joins TRBV4-3 to TRBJ2-3; 10 bases are a match to TRBD2. Trimming removed 0 bases from V and 9 bases from J; junction bases left unmatched: 12. CDR3 length: 17 amino acids. Germline-derived CDR1 and CDR2 are LGHNA and YSLEER. CDR3 sequence reads: CASSQEARGLAGDTQYF. CDR3 DNA sequence: TGCGCCAGCAGCCAAGAGGCTAGGGGCCTAGCGGGGGACACGCAGTATTTT.

This clonotype was seen many times. The V and J genes are TRBV27 and TRBJ2-3; the D is unclear. Germline V gives CDR1 MNHEY, CDR2 SMNVEV (reference sequence). Trimming shortened V by 2 bases and J by 4 bases, and 16 bases separated the two germline ends. The length of the CDR3 is 16 residues. The CDR3 DNA reads TGTGCCAGCAGTTTACGCCAGGTCCAACAGTCAGATACGCAGTATTTT. Translated, it gives CASSLRQVQQSDTQYF.

This clonotype was seen a handful of times. V and J are TRBV7-3 and TRBJ2-1; D uncertain. This CDR3 spans 16 amino acids. Trimming took off 0 bases at V and 4 bases at J, with 13 bases between the two ends. CDR1 and CDR2 (germline): SGHTA, FQGTGA. The CDR3 DNA reads as TGTGCCAGCAGCTTAACGGGCGCCCGCCTGTACAATGAGCAGTTCTTC. Its protein product is CASSLTGARLYNEQFF.

The V gene is TRBV20-1, the J gene TRBJ2-3; TRBD2 agrees at 7 bases. The germline V gene encodes CDR1 DFQATT and CDR2 SNEGSKA (reference sequence). The CDR3 length is 14 residues. Losses at the gene ends were 3 bases for V and 5 bases for J; bases not matched to a gene: 8. The CDR3: CSASRTRNEDTQYF. CDR3 bases: TGCAGTGCTAGTAGGACTAGAAATGAAGATACGCAGTATTTT.

This clonotype has ten or more counts. The rearrangement links TRBV20-1 to TRBJ2-5; no firm D call. CDR3 size: 12 residues. CDR1 is DFQATT, CDR2 SNEGSKA, per germline (reference sequence). V lost 6 bases, J lost 2 bases, and 10 bases lay in between. This CDR3 reads CSAPARQETQYF. Here the CDR3 DNA reads TGCAGTGCCCCGGCCCGACAAGAGACCCAGTACTTC.

This clonotype was picked up many times. The chain is built from TRBV18 and TRBJ2-7, with a weak D call TRBD2 (6 bases). Per germline, CDR1 KGHSH and CDR2 LQKENI. V was clipped by 2 bases and J by 3 bases, with 11 bases between them. This CDR3 is 14 amino acids long. The CDR3 spells CASSPEHGGYEQYV. CDR3 nucleotides: TGTGCCAGCTCACCAGAGCACGGGGGCTACGAGCAGTACGTC.